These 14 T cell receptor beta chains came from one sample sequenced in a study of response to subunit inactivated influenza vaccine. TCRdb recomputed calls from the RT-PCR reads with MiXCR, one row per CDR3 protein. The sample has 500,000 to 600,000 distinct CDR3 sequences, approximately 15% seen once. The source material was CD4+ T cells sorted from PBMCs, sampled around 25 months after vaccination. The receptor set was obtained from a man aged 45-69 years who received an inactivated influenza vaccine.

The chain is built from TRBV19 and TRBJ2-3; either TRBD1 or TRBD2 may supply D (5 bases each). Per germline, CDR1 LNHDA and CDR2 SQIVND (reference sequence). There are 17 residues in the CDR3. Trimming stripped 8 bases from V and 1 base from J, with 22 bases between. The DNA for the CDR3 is TGTGCCAGTTCCATGAGGGGTTTTGGTTTGGGCACAGATACGCAGTATTTT. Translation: CASSMRGFGLGTDTQYF.

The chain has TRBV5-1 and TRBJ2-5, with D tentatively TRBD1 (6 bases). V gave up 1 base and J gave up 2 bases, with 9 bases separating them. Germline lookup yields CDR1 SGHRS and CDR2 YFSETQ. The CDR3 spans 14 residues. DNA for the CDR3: TGCGCCAGCAGCTTGACAGGGTTTCAAGAGACCCAGTACTTC. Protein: CASSLTGFQETQYF. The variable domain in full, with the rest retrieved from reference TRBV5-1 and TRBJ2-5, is KAGVTQTPRYLIKTRGQQVTLSCSPISGHRSVSWYQQTPGQGLQFLFEYFSETQRNKGNFPGRFSGRQFSNSRSEMNVSTLELGDSALYLCASSLTGFQETQYFGPGTRLLVL.

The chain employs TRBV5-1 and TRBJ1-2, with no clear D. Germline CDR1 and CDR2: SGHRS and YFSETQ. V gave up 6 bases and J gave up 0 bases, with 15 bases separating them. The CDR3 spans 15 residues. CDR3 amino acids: CASNLRTDTNYGYTF. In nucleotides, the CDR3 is TGCGCCAGCAACCTTCGGACCGATACTAACTATGGCTACACCTTC.

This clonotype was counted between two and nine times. The CDR3, as DNA: TGTGCCAGCACCTTCACCGGGGAGCTGTTTTTT. Protein: CASTFTGELFF. This chain joins TRBV7-9 and TRBJ2-2; D is uncertain. CDR3 length equals 11 residues. Trimming shortened V by 7 bases and J by 4 bases, and 4 bases separated the two germline ends. Germline lookup yields CDR1 SEHNR and CDR2 FQNEAQ (reference sequence).

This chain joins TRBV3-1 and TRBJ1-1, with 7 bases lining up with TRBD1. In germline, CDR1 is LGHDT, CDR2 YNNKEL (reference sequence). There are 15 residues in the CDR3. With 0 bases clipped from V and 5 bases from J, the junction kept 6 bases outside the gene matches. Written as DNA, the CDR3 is TGTGCCAGCAGCCAAGAAGAGACAGGGATTACTGAAGCTTTCTTT. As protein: CASSQEETGITEAFF.

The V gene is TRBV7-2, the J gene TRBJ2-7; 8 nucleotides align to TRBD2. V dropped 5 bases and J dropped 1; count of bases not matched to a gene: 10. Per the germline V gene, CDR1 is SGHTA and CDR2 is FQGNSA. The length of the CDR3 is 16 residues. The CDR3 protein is CASSPTLAASSYEQYF. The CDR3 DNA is TGTGCCAGCAGCCCCACACTAGCGGCGAGTTCCTACGAGCAGTACTTC.

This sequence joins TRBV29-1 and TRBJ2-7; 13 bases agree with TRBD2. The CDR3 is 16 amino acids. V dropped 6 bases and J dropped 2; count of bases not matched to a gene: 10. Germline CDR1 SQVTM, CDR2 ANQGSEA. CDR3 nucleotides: TGCAGCGTCCCGGGACTAGCGGGGTCCAGCGCCTACGAGCAGTACTTC. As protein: CSVPGLAGSSAYEQYF.

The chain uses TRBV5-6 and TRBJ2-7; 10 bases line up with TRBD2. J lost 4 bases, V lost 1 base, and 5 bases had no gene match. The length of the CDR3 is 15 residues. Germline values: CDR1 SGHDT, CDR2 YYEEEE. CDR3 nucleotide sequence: TGTGCCAGCAGCTTGAAACCTAGCGGGAGTTACGAGCAGTACTTC. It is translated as CASSLKPSGSYEQYF. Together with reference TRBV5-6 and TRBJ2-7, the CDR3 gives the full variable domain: DAGVTQSPTHLIKTRGQQVTLRCSPKSGHDTVSWYQQALGQGPQFIFQYYEEEERQRGNFPDRFSGHQFPNYSSELNVNALLLGDSALYLCASSLKPSGSYEQYFGPGTRLTVT.

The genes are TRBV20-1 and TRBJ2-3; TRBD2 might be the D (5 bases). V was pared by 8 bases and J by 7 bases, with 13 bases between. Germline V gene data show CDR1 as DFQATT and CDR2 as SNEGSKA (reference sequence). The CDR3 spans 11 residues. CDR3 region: CSPTSRHTQYF. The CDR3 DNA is TGCAGTCCAACTAGTAGGCATACGCAGTATTTT.

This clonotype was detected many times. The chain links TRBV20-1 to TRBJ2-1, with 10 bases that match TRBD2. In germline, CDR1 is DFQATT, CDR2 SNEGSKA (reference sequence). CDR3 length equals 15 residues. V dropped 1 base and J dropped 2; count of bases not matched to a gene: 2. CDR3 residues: CSARVGTSAYNEQFF. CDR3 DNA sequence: TGCAGTGCTAGAGTGGGGACTAGCGCCTACAATGAGCAGTTCTTC.

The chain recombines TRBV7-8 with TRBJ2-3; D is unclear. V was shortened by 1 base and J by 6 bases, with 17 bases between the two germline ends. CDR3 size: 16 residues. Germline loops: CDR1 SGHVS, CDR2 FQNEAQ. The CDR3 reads CASSLVQAAPRDTQYF. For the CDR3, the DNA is TGTGCCAGCAGCTTAGTGCAGGCGGCCCCGCGTGATACGCAGTATTTT.

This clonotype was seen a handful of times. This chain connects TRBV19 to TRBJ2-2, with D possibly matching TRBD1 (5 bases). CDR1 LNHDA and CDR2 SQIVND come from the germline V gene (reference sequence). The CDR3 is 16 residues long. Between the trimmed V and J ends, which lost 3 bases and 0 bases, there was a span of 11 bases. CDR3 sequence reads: CASSIFWGANTGELFF. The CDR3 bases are TGTGCCAGTAGTATTTTTTGGGGCGCGAACACCGGGGAGCTGTTTTTT.

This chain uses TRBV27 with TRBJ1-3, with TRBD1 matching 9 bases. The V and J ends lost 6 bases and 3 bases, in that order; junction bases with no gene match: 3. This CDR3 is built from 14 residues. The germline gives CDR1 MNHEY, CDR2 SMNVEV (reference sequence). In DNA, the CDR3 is TGTGCCAGCAGGGGACAGGGTTATGGAAACACCATATATTTT. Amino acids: CASRGQGYGNTIYF.

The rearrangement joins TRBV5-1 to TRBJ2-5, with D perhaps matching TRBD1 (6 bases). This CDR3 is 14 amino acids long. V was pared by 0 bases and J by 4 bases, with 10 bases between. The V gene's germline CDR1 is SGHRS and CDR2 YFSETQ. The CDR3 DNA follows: TGCGCCAGCAGCTTGGGGACAGTTACAGAGACCCAGTACTTC. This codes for CASSLGTVTETQYF. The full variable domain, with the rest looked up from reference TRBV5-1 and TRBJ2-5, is KAGVTQTPRYLIKTRGQQVTLSCSPISGHRSVSWYQQTPGQGLQFLFEYFSETQRNKGNFPGRFSGRQFSNSRSEMNVSTLELGDSALYLCASSLGTVTETQYFGPGTRLLVL.